The 32 T cell receptor beta chains below come from one sample, sequenced in a study of blood T cell repertoires in COVID-19. Repertoires were generated with immunoSEQ multiplex PCR, while TCRdb's copy carries only in-frame clones and drops some. The sample carries some 240,000 clones, over 75% recorded once. The sequenced sample consisted of PBMCs or T cells enriched from blood (not recorded which). All receptors come from a woman in her thirties or forties who had been exposed to COVID-19.

The CDR3 spells CASSLAVGGGYGYTF. The CDR3 DNA reads as TGTGCCAGCAGCTTGGCCGTCGGGGGAGGGTATGGCTACACCTTC. This chain joins TRBV5-4 and TRBJ1-2; the D gene is possibly TRBD1 (5 bases). The V end was cut by 0 bases, the J end by 5 bases, with 14 bases between. Looked up from germline, CDR1 is SGHNT and CDR2 is YYREEE (reference sequence). This CDR3 contains 15 residues.

This clone was observed a single time. This chain uses TRBV27 with TRBJ2-1; the D is unclear. With 2 bases removed from V and 1 base from J, the gap between germline ends came to 12 bases. The CDR3 has 16 residues. Germline CDR1 and CDR2: MNHEY and SMNVEV (reference sequence). The CDR3 DNA sequence: TGTGCCAGCAGTTTAACCATAGGAGATTCCTACAATGAGCAGTTCTTC. Translation: CASSLTIGDSYNEQFF.

The chain carries TRBV27 and TRBJ2-5; D is perhaps TRBD1 (5 bases). CDR3 size: 11 residues. Germline V CDR1 and CDR2: MNHEY, SMNVEV (reference sequence). V was pared by 6 bases and J by 8 bases, with 10 bases between. The CDR3 sequence is CASRQQETQYF. The CDR3 DNA is TGTGCCAGCAGGCAACAGGAAACCCAGTACTTC.

The chain carries TRBV6-5 and TRBJ1-1; D gene unclear. CDR1 and CDR2 from the germline V gene are MNHEY and SVGAGI. There are 15 residues in the CDR3. V shed 4 bases and J shed 6 bases, with 18 bases lying between them. In DNA form, the CDR3 reads TGTGCCAGCAGTTCTAGCGTAGTGGGGAGGGCTGAAGCTTTCTTT. Residues: CASSSSVVGRAEAFF.

The CDR3: CASSPSGGTGGVTGNQPQHF. Written as DNA, the CDR3 is TGTGCCAGCTCACCTTCTGGCGGGACAGGGGGCGTGACCGGCAATCAGCCCCAGCATTTT. The chain employs TRBV18 and TRBJ1-5; 12 nucleotides match TRBD1. With 3 bases clipped from V and 2 bases from J, the junction kept 14 bases outside the gene matches. CDR3 length: 20 residues. Germline V CDR1 and CDR2: KGHSH, LQKENI.

The rearrangement links TRBV28 to TRBJ2-7; 9 bases align to TRBD2. CDR3 size: 14 residues. J gave up 7 bases and V 4 bases, and 8 bases lay outside the gene matches. Germline V gives CDR1 MDHEN, CDR2 SYDVKM. The CDR3 here is CASSSSSGTVEQYV. In DNA, the CDR3 is TGTGCCAGCAGTTCGTCTAGCGGGACGGTTGAGCAGTACGTC.

In its sample, this clone was seen a few times. J is TRBJ2-1 and V is TRBV6-2 or TRBV6-3; D gene uncertain. CDR1 and CDR2 (germline): MNHEY, SVGEGT. The CDR3 loop spans 16 amino acids. Trimming stripped 6 bases from V and 6 bases from J, with 21 bases between. This CDR3 is CASSPPPGIVSNEQFF. The CDR3 bases are TGTGCCAGCAGCCCCCCCCCGGGTATTGTTTCCAATGAGCAGTTCTTC.

The chain uses TRBV5-4 and TRBJ2-7; 9 bases are shared with TRBD1. Germline-derived CDR1 and CDR2 are SGHNT and YYREEE (reference sequence). Trimming removed 0 bases from V and 4 bases from J; junction bases left unmatched: 5. This CDR3 region has 15 residues. The chain's CDR3 is CASSLGTGVGYEQYF. DNA of the CDR3: TGTGCCAGCAGCTTGGGGACAGGGGTAGGGTACGAGCAGTACTTC.

The table lists this clone with a count of one. The chain uses TRBV19 and TRBJ1-5; TRBD1 matches 7 bases. The V segment lost 5 bases and the J segment 3 bases; nucleotides outside the gene matches: 10. This CDR3 spans 16 amino acids. The germline CDR1 and CDR2 sequences are LNHDA and SQIVND (reference sequence). The CDR3 DNA is TGTGCCAGTAGTGGGAAAAAACAGGGGCACAATCAGCCCCAGCATTTT. The encoded protein is CASSGKKQGHNQPQHF. The full variable domain, completed using reference TRBV19 and TRBJ1-5, is DGGITQSPKYLFRKEGQNVTLSCEQNLNHDAMYWYRQDPGQGLRLIYYSQIVNDFQKGDIAEGYSVSREKKESFPLTVTSAQKNPTAFYLCASSGKKQGHNQPQHFGDGTRLSIL.

The V and J genes are TRBV9 and TRBJ2-3; D is uncertain. The CDR3 runs 16 residues. V shed 1 base and J shed 0 bases, with 12 bases lying between them. The germline V gene has CDR1 SGDLS and CDR2 YYNGEE. The CDR3 bases are TGTGCCAGCAGCGTATCACCCGTTACTAGCACAGATACGCAGTATTTT. It is translated as CASSVSPVTSTDTQYF.

The chain recombines TRBV28 with TRBJ1-4; D gene ambiguous. Trimming stripped 3 bases from V and 0 bases from J, with 14 bases between. The germline gives CDR1 MDHEN, CDR2 SYDVKM. The CDR3 contains 17 residues. The CDR3 DNA follows: TGTGCCAGCAGTTTGAAGAGGGTTCTTCCAACTAATGAAAAACTGTTTTTT. This encodes CASSLKRVLPTNEKLFF. Full variable domain (remainder filled in from reference TRBV28 and TRBJ1-4): DVKVTQSSRYLVKRTGEKVFLECVQDMDHENMFWYRQDPGLGLRLIYFSYDVKMKEKGDIPEGYSVSREKKERFSLILESASTNQTSMYLCASSLKRVLPTNEKLFFGSGTQLSVL.

This chain links TRBV27 with TRBJ2-1; 8 nucleotides line up with TRBD2. V shed 1 base, J shed 5 bases, and the junction held 4 bases outside the gene matches. The length of the CDR3 is 15 residues. Per germline, CDR1 MNHEY and CDR2 SMNVEV (reference sequence). In nucleotides, the CDR3 is TGTGCCAGCAGTTTATTTCTTAGCGGGAACAATGAGCAGTTCTTC. It translates to CASSLFLSGNNEQFF.

This chain joins TRBV11-1 and TRBJ2-1; weak D call: TRBD2 (5 bases). CDR3 length equals 16 residues. Germline V gives CDR1 SGHAT, CDR2 FQDESV (reference sequence). Trimming pared 2 bases from V and 7 bases from J, leaving 18 bases between. Written as DNA, the CDR3 is TGTGCCAGCAGCTTAAGAACCGGGGTCCTAGGGAATGAGCAGTTCTTC. Its translation: CASSLRTGVLGNEQFF.

The chain is built from TRBV7-9 and TRBJ2-1; weak D call: TRBD2 (5 bases). The CDR3 sequence is 15 residues long. Trimming removed 5 bases at V and 8 bases at J, with 19 bases between. CDR1 and CDR2 from the germline V gene are SEHNR and FQNEAQ (reference sequence). The CDR3, as DNA: TGTGCCAGCAGCCCCCGGCCCCTAGGGAGCCATGAGCAGTTCTTC. It codes for CASSPRPLGSHEQFF.

This chain links TRBV6-7 with TRBJ2-1; 7 positions match TRBD1. TRBV6-7 is sorted into the ORF group, with uncertain function. V dropped 0 bases and J dropped 3; count of bases not matched to a gene: 14. This CDR3 spans 19 amino acids. The CDR3 protein is CASSYSRGPTGIGYNEQFF. The CDR3 DNA follows: TGTGCCAGCAGTTACTCCAGGGGCCCGACAGGGATAGGCTACAATGAGCAGTTCTTC.

This chain uses TRBV5-4 with TRBJ2-2; TRBD1 might be the D (6 bases). This CDR3 spans 15 amino acids. Germline V gives CDR1 SGHNT, CDR2 YYREEE (reference sequence). Trimming left V 1 base short and J 2 bases short, with 9 bases between. CDR3 residues: CASSLMTGNTGELFF. The DNA of the CDR3 is TGTGCCAGCAGCTTGATGACAGGCAACACCGGGGAGCTGTTTTTT.

V usage is TRBV7-2 and J usage is TRBJ2-2; perhaps TRBD1 as D (5 bases). This CDR3 spans 16 amino acids. V lost 0 bases and J 0 bases, leaving 8 bases between the germline ends. Germline V CDR1 and CDR2: SGHTA, FQGNSA. The CDR3 DNA reads TGTGCCAGCAGCTTAGCAGGGGCGGCGAACACCGGGGAGCTGTTTTTT. Translated, it gives CASSLAGAANTGELFF.

The chain uses TRBV7-2 and TRBJ2-7, with a weak D call TRBD2 (6 bases). The CDR3 runs 15 residues. Germline loops: CDR1 SGHTA, CDR2 FQGNSA. Trimming shortened V by 0 bases and J by 0 bases, and 9 bases separated the two germline ends. CDR3 sequence: CASSLAFGSSYEQYF. The DNA of the CDR3 is TGTGCCAGCAGCTTAGCATTCGGGAGCTCCTACGAGCAGTACTTC.

The rearrangement links TRBV4-2 to TRBJ2-1; 13 nucleotides agree with TRBD2. The trim removed 4 bases at V and 6 bases at J, leaving 6 bases unmatched. The CDR3 runs 16 residues. Looked up from germline, CDR1 is LGHNA and CDR2 is YNFKEQ. Here the CDR3 DNA reads TGTGCCAGCAGCCGGGGACTAGCGGGGATATTCAATGAGCAGTTCTTC. It yields the protein CASSRGLAGIFNEQFF.

The chain has TRBV7-2 and TRBJ1-5; D is undetermined. Trimming pared 4 bases from V and 4 bases from J, leaving 11 bases between. The CDR3 extends over 14 amino acids. Germline V gene lookup returns CDR1 SGHTA and CDR2 FQGNSA. This CDR3 is CASSSTHLNQPQHF. The CDR3 nucleotides read TGTGCCAGCAGCTCTACTCACCTGAATCAGCCCCAGCATTTT.

The chain employs TRBV12-3 or TRBV12-4 and TRBJ1-2, with D tentatively TRBD1 (6 bases). This CDR3 region has 13 residues. The V gene lost 2 bases and the J gene lost 14 bases, with 18 bases spanning the gap. CDR3 DNA: TGTGCCAGCAGTTTAACGTACGGACAGACGGGAACCTTC. Its protein product is CASSLTYGQTGTF.

V usage is TRBV11-3 and J usage is TRBJ1-1, with 9 bases fitting TRBD1. In germline, CDR1 is SGHNT, CDR2 YENEEA. V was clipped by 6 bases and J by 4 bases; unmatched bases: 3. The CDR3 spans 13 residues. The DNA for the CDR3 is TGTGCCAGCAGAGGACAGGGGAGCACTGAAGCTTTCTTT. Its translation is CASRGQGSTEAFF.

This chain connects TRBV6-2 or TRBV6-3 to TRBJ1-2, with a possible D match to TRBD1 (6 bases). This CDR3 comprises 14 residues. Germline lookup yields CDR1 MNHEY and CDR2 SVGEGT. V was shortened by 2 bases and J by 5 bases, with 12 bases between the two germline ends. The CDR3 loop reads CASSYNRERYGYTF. CDR3 coding DNA: TGTGCCAGCAGTTACAACAGGGAACGGTATGGCTACACCTTC.

Here the CDR3 reads CASSPGFRDREAFF. In DNA, the CDR3 is TGTGCCAGCAGCCCGGGTTTCCGAGACAGGGAAGCTTTCTTT. The chain links TRBV13 to TRBJ1-1; tentative D call: TRBD1 (6 bases). The germline V and J ends were trimmed by 5 bases and 8 bases, with 18 bases remaining between them. The CDR3 covers 14 residues. Germline CDR1 reads PRHDT; CDR2 reads FYEKMQ (reference sequence).

The chain links TRBV5-6 to TRBJ2-7; 8 bases line up with TRBD1. In germline, CDR1 is SGHDT, CDR2 YYEEEE. The CDR3 runs to 15 residues. The V and J ends lost 2 bases and 0 bases, in that order; junction bases with no gene match: 4. The CDR3 DNA is TGTGCCAGCAGCTTCAGGGGGCTCAGCTCCTACGAGCAGTACTTC. This codes for CASSFRGLSSYEQYF.

The sample holds a few counts of this clone. The rearrangement uses TRBV20-1 and TRBJ2-1; 10 positions match TRBD2. The trim removed 3 bases at V and 5 bases at J, leaving 10 bases unmatched. The germline CDR1 and CDR2 sequences are DFQATT and SNEGSKA (reference sequence). The CDR3 covers 16 residues. CDR3 amino acids: CSASTASGSYNNEQFF. Written as DNA, the CDR3 is TGCAGTGCTAGTACGGCTAGCGGGAGTTATAACAATGAGCAGTTCTTC.

The gene calls are TRBV7-2 and TRBJ1-1; 7 bases are shared with TRBD1. CDR1 SGHTA and CDR2 FQGNSA come from the germline V gene. The CDR3 is 14 amino acids. Trimming took 6 bases from V and 0 from J; bases not matched to a gene: 4. The CDR3 spells CASRPQGMNTEAFF. The DNA of the CDR3 is TGTGCCAGCAGACCACAGGGGATGAACACTGAAGCTTTCTTT.

V and J are TRBV11-2 and TRBJ1-1; D uncertain. CDR3 length: 16 residues. From germline, CDR1 is SGHAT and CDR2 FQNNGV. Trimming removed 3 bases from V and 3 bases from J, with 17 bases in between. The CDR3 loop reads CASSFQSLGRDTEAFF. In DNA, the CDR3 is TGTGCCAGCAGCTTTCAGAGCCTGGGTCGGGACACTGAAGCTTTCTTT.

The chain joins TRBV5-4 to TRBJ1-3; TRBD1 matches at 8 bases. Trimming cost V 4 bases and J 4 bases; bases outside gene matches: 10. The CDR3 runs to 16 residues. Germline-derived CDR1 and CDR2 are SGHNT and YYREEE (reference sequence). The CDR3 region is CASSAPTGVEGNTIYF. The CDR3 nucleotides are TGTGCCAGCAGCGCGCCGACAGGGGTGGAGGGAAACACCATATATTTT.

Regarding this clone: At the DNA level, this CDR3 is encoded by other sequences in the same sample as well. DNA of the CDR3: TGTGCCAGCAGCTTAGAACAGTTGAACACTGAAGCTTTCTTT. Its translation is CASSLEQLNTEAFF. The V and J genes are TRBV7-9 and TRBJ1-1, with unresolved D. This CDR3 is built from 14 residues. Trimming removed 1 base from V and 0 bases from J, with 6 bases in between. Germline CDR1 and CDR2: SEHNR and FQNEAQ (reference sequence).

The chain employs TRBV3-1 (or the pseudogene TRBV3-2) and TRBJ1-1; TRBD1 might be the D (6 bases). The CDR3 totals 13 residues. The V end was cut by 0 bases, the J end by 11 bases, with 13 bases between. Germline lookup yields CDR1 LGHDT and CDR2 YNNKEL (reference sequence). CDR3 nucleotides: TGTGCCAGCAGCCAAGATCAGGGGATAGAGGCTTTCTTT. Translating it yields CASSQDQGIEAFF.

This chain connects TRBV6-2 or TRBV6-3 to TRBJ2-2, with D possibly TRBD1 on 6 matching bases. The CDR3 has 15 amino acids. CDR1 is MNHEY and CDR2 is SVGEGT in the germline V gene. V was cut by 6 bases and J by 1 base, with 12 bases left in between. The CDR3, as DNA: TGTGCCAGCAGCCCCGGGACATTGAACACCGGGGAGCTGTTTTTT. The encoded protein is CASSPGTLNTGELFF.